Listed here are 20 T cell receptor beta chains from one sample, sequenced in a study of T cell responses to AZD1222 COVID-19 vaccine. Measured with immunoSEQ multiplex PCR; TCRdb has only the in-frame clones, and not every one. The sample has more than 30,000 clones, roughly 90% seen once; the top ten hold 14%. The material was peripheral blood, obtained 28 days after the second AZD1222 dose. Receptors were obtained from an adult who received the AZD1222 COVID-19 vaccine.

V and J are TRBV25-1 and TRBJ1-1; TRBD1 is a possible D gene (6 bases). Per the germline V gene, CDR1 is MGHDK and CDR2 is SYGVNS. The CDR3 spans 13 residues. The V end was cut by 4 bases, the J end by 5 bases, with 11 bases between. CDR3 protein: CASSATGYTEAFF. CDR3 bases: TGTGCCAGCAGTGCAACAGGGTATACTGAAGCTTTCTTT.

The chain has TRBV12-3 or TRBV12-4 and TRBJ2-7; D gene uncertain. CDR3 length: 10 residues. Trimming cost V 5 bases and J 8 bases, with 7 bases left between them. The CDR3 loop is CASSPRQQYF. The CDR3 nucleotides are TGTGCCAGCAGTCCTCGACAGCAGTACTTC.

The chain recombines TRBV19 with TRBJ1-4, with no clear D. Trimming stripped 3 bases from V and 5 bases from J, with 16 bases between. The germline CDR1 and CDR2 sequences are LNHDA and SQIVND (reference sequence). The CDR3 runs to 16 residues. CDR3 in DNA: TGTGCCAGTAGTATCTTCGGGAGAAGGTCCAATGAAAAACTGTTTTTT. It yields the protein CASSIFGRRSNEKLFF.

The V and J genes are TRBV19 and TRBJ2-3; 15 bases line up with TRBD2. The V gene end was trimmed by 5 bases and the J gene end by 3 bases; junction bases not matched to a gene: 3. The CDR3 loop spans 16 amino acids. Germline V lookup: CDR1 LNHDA, CDR2 SQIVND (reference sequence). In nucleotides, the CDR3 is TGTGCCAGTAGTCGAGGACTAGCGGGGGGGACAGATACGCAGTATTTT. Protein product: CASSRGLAGGTDTQYF.

This clone was recorded only once. The V and J genes are TRBV12-5 and TRBJ2-5; D may be TRBD1 or TRBD2 (5 bases each). This CDR3 is built from 13 residues. Trimming cost V 1 base and J 5 bases, with 8 bases left between them. Per germline, CDR1 LGHNT and CDR2 FRNRAP. The CDR3 nucleotides are TGTGCTAGTGGTTTGGCCGGGACGGAGACCCAGTACTTC. Protein: CASGLAGTETQYF.

The CDR3 is CASSYTRQGTSGYTF. The CDR3 DNA sequence: TGTGCCAGCAGTTACACCCGACAGGGGACGAGCGGCTACACCTTC. The chain employs TRBV6-2 or TRBV6-3 and TRBJ1-2; 8 bases line up with TRBD1. Germline CDR1 and CDR2: MNHEY and SVGEGT. V shed 2 bases and J 8 bases; nucleotides not matched to a gene: 10. The CDR3 loop spans 15 amino acids.

The J gene is TRBJ1-1, the V gene TRBV7-9; a weak D match, TRBD1 (5 bases). The V and J ends lost 8 bases and 0 bases respectively, with 13 bases between them. The length of the CDR3 is 14 residues. Per germline, CDR1 SEHNR and CDR2 FQNEAQ (reference sequence). CDR3 DNA sequence: TGTGCCAGCGGCCGACAGCGGGTGAACACTGAAGCTTTCTTT. Translating it yields CASGRQRVNTEAFF.

The genes are TRBV29-1 and TRBJ1-6; D gene uncertain. V was pared by 3 bases and J by 0 bases, with 9 bases between. The CDR3 length is 15 residues. Per the germline V gene, CDR1 is SQVTM and CDR2 is ANQGSEA. Here the CDR3 DNA reads TGCAGCGTTGAGAGGCGGGGCTCCTATAATTCACCCCTCCACTTT. Translated, it gives CSVERRGSYNSPLHF.

The rearrangement uses TRBV28 and TRBJ2-1; 8 bases are shared with TRBD2. This CDR3 comprises 16 residues. From germline, CDR1 is MDHEN and CDR2 SYDVKM. V shed 3 bases, J shed 3 bases, and the junction held 7 bases outside the gene matches. CDR3 bases: TGTGCCAGCAGTTTTGAGGCCAGCGGGGGCTACAATGAGCAGTTCTTC. Amino acids: CASSFEASGGYNEQFF.

The chain joins TRBV12-3 or TRBV12-4 to TRBJ2-2, with D perhaps assigned TRBD1 or TRBD2 (6 bases each). V gave up 6 bases and J gave up 5 bases, with 10 bases separating them. The CDR3 has 13 amino acids. The CDR3 sequence: CASRKGGTGELFF. DNA of the CDR3: TGTGCCAGCAGGAAGGGGGGAACCGGGGAGCTGTTTTTT.

The J gene is TRBJ1-2, the V gene TRBV27; D not certain. Trimming pared 0 bases from V and 9 bases from J, leaving 11 bases between. The germline CDR1 and CDR2 sequences are MNHEY and SMNVEV (reference sequence). This CDR3 comprises 13 residues. As DNA, the CDR3 is TGTGCCAGCAGTTTATCCGAGGGAGCAAGCTACACCTTC. Its protein product is CASSLSEGASYTF.

The chain combines TRBV5-4 with TRBJ1-2; 7 bases are a match to TRBD1. The V and J ends lost 4 bases and 8 bases, in that order; junction bases with no gene match: 14. The CDR3 consists of 15 residues. The germline gives CDR1 SGHNT, CDR2 YYREEE (reference sequence). In DNA form, the CDR3 reads TGTGCCAGCAGCGAGAAGGGGACAGTCCCTTTGGGCTACACCTTC. This translates into CASSEKGTVPLGYTF. Together with reference TRBV5-4 and TRBJ1-2, the CDR3 gives the full variable domain: ETGVTQSPTHLIKTRGQQVTLRCSSQSGHNTVSWYQQALGQGPQFIFQYYREEENGRGNFPPRFSGLQFPNYSSELNVNALELDDSALYLCASSEKGTVPLGYTFGSGTRLTVV.

V gene TRBV2 combines with J gene TRBJ1-1; D remains ambiguous. CDR3 length: 13 residues. CDR1 is SNHLY, CDR2 FYNNEI, per germline. Trimming removed 6 bases at V and 0 bases at J, with 8 bases between. CDR3 protein: CASRTMVNTEAFF. The CDR3 DNA is TGTGCCAGCAGAACTATGGTGAACACTGAAGCTTTCTTT.

The chain employs TRBV2 and TRBJ2-7; D possibly corresponds to TRBD2 (7 bases). V was trimmed by 7 bases and J by 3 bases, leaving 16 bases between them. The CDR3 extends over 14 amino acids. Germline CDR1 reads SNHLY; CDR2 reads FYNNEI. This CDR3 is CASIRAGAFYEQYF. In DNA form, the CDR3 reads TGTGCCAGCATTCGGGCGGGGGCCTTCTACGAGCAGTACTTC.

The CDR3 here is CARSTLNQPQHF. In DNA, the CDR3 is TGTGCCAGATCTACACTCAATCAGCCCCAGCATTTT. The chain combines TRBV6-6 with TRBJ1-5; no clear D gene. The CDR3 extends over 12 amino acids. Germline CDR1 and CDR2: MNHNY and SVGAGI (reference sequence). V was pared by 9 bases and J by 3 bases, with 9 bases between.

The chain carries TRBV19 and TRBJ2-7; possible D gene TRBD1, 6 bases. This CDR3 spans 13 amino acids. Trimming left V 4 bases short and J 6 bases short, with 13 bases between. CDR1 and CDR2 (germline): LNHDA, SQIVND (reference sequence). The CDR3: CASSTHRVAEQYF. CDR3 sequence (DNA): TGTGCCAGTAGTACTCACAGGGTAGCCGAGCAGTACTTC.

J is TRBJ2-1 and V is TRBV12-3 or TRBV12-4; D is unclear. The CDR3 spans 13 residues. Between the trimmed V and J ends, which lost 3 bases and 5 bases, there was a span of 8 bases. CDR3 sequence: CASSFSRNNEQFF. CDR3 nucleotides: TGTGCCAGCAGTTTTAGCCGGAACAATGAGCAGTTCTTC.

The rearrangement uses TRBV28 and TRBJ1-4, with 8 nucleotides matching TRBD1. From germline, CDR1 is MDHEN and CDR2 SYDVKM. The CDR3 is made up of 16 amino acids. V shed 4 bases, J shed 5 bases, and the junction held 9 bases outside the gene matches. In nucleotides, the CDR3 is TGTGCCAGCAGTTCTCTCCAGGGGGCAGGAAATGAAAAACTGTTTTTT. It yields the protein CASSSLQGAGNEKLFF.

The J gene is TRBJ2-5, the V gene TRBV4-1; 10 bases line up with TRBD2. This CDR3 comprises 18 residues. Germline V lookup: CDR1 MGHRA, CDR2 YSYEKL. Losses at the gene ends were 4 bases for V and 4 bases for J; bases not matched to a gene: 15. The CDR3 loop is CASSRKAPLAGGRETQYF. CDR3 coding DNA: TGCGCCAGCAGCCGAAAAGCCCCTTTAGCGGGGGGACGAGAGACCCAGTACTTC.

The chain links TRBV5-8 to TRBJ1-2; 10 bases agree with TRBD1. Looked up from germline, CDR1 is SGHTS and CDR2 is YDEGEE. The CDR3 consists of 14 residues. V shed 5 bases, J shed 6 bases, and the junction held 7 bases outside the gene matches. The CDR3 bases are TGTGCCAGCAGTCGGTTGACAGGGGGCCATGGCTACACCTTC. Protein product: CASSRLTGGHGYTF.